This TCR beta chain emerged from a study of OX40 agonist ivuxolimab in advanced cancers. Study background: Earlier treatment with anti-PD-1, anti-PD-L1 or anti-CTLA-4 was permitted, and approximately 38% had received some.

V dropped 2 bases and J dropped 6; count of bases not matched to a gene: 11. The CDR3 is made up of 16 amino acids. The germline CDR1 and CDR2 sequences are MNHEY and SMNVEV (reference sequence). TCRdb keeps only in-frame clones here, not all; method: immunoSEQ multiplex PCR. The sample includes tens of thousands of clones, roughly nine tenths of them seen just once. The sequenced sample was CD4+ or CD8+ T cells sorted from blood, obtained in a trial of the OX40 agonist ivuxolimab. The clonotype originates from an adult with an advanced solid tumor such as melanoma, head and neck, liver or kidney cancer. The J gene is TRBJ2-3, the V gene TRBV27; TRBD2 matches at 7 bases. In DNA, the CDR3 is TGTGCCAGCAGTTTAACTTTAGGACTAGAAAGGGATACGCAGTATTTT. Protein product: CASSLTLGLERDTQYF.